One T cell receptor beta chain is described in this entry. The antigen remains undetermined. For sequencing, patients were chosen who had shown expansion of CD8+CD57+ cells by flow cytometry. Patients were untreated when blood was sampled. CDR1 and CDR2 (germline): SGHVS, FQNEAQ. This CDR3 has 16 amino acids. The V and J ends lost 1 base and 2 bases, in that order; junction bases with no gene match: 5. Genomic DNA served as template for TCR beta VDJ and CDR3 profiling. TCRdb reprocessed the reads with MiXCR, giving one entry per CDR3 protein. This table holds about 190,000 distinct CDR3 sequences, more than 45% found once. The data were taken from a study of CD8+CD57+ T cells in acquired aplastic anemia. About the study: Mean yield of DNA from sorted CD4+ and CD8+ cells was 2.5 to 4 ug. Findings of the study overall: The study found no significant CD8+ Simpson's diversity difference between patients and controls.

This TCR was recovered from a human donor with aplastic anemia. What was sequenced was sorted CD4+, CD8+, or CD8+CD57+ T cells (not recorded which) from PBMCs. V gene TRBV7-8 combines with J gene TRBJ2-1; 7 nucleotides line up with TRBD2. In DNA, the CDR3 is TGTGCCAGCAGCTTAGTTTCAGCGGGGACCTACAATGAGCAGTTCTTC. It is translated as CASSLVSAGTYNEQFF.